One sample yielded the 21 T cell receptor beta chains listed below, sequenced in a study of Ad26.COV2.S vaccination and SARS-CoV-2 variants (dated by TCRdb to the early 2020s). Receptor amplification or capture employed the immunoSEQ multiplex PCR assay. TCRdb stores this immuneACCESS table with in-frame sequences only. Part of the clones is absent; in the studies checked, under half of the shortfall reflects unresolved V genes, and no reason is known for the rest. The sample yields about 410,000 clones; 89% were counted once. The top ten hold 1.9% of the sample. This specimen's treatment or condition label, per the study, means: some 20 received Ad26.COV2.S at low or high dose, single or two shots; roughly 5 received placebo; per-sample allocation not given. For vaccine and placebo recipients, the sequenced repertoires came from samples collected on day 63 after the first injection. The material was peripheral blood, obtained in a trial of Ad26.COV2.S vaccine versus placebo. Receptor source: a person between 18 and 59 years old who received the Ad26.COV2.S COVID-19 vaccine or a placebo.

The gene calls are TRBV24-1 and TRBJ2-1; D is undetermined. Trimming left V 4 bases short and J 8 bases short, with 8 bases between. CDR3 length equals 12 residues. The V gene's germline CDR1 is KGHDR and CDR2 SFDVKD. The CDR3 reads CATSDGRDEQFF. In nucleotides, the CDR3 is TGTGCCACCAGTGACGGTAGGGATGAGCAGTTCTTC.

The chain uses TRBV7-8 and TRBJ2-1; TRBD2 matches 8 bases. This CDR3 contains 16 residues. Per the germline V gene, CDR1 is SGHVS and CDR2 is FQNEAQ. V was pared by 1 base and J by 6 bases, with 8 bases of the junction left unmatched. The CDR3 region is CASSLGSGGPFNEQFF. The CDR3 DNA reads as TGTGCCAGCAGCTTAGGATCGGGAGGGCCGTTCAATGAGCAGTTCTTC.

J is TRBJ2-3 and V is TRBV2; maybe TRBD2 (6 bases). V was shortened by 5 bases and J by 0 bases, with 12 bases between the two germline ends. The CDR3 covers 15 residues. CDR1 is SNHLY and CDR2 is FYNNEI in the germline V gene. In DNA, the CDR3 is TGTGCCAGCAGTCGCCTAGCGCCTAGCACAGATACGCAGTATTTT. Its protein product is CASSRLAPSTDTQYF. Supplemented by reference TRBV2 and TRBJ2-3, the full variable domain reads EPEVTQTPSHQVTQMGQEVILRCVPISNHLYFYWYRQILGQKVEFLVSFYNNEISEKSEIFDDQFSVERPDGSNFTLKIRSTKLEDSAMYFCASSRLAPSTDTQYFGPGTRLTVL.

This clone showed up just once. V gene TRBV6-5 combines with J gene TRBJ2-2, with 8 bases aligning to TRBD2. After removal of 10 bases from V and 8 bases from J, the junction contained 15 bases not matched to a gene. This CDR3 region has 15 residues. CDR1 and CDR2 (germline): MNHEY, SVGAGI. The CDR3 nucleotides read TGTGCCACCAGGAAGGCGGGAGGTCCGGTAGGGGAGCTGTTTTTT. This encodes CATRKAGGPVGELFF.

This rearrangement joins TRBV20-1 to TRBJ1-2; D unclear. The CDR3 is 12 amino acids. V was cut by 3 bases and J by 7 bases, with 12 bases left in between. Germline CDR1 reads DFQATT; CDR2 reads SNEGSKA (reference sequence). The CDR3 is CSASVVPGGYTF. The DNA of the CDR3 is TGCAGTGCTAGTGTGGTCCCCGGTGGCTACACCTTC.

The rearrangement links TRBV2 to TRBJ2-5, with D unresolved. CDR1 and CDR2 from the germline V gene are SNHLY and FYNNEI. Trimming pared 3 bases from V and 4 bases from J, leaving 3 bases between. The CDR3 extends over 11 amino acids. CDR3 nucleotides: TGTGCCAGCAGTGACCTAGAGACCCAGTACTTC. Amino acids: CASSDLETQYF.

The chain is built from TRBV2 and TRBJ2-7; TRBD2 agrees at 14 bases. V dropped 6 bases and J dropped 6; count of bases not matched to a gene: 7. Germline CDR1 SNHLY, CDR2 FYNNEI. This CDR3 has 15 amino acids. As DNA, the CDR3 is TGTGCCAGCAGCCCTTTAGGACTAGCGGGAGGCGAGCAGTACTTC. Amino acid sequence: CASSPLGLAGGEQYF.

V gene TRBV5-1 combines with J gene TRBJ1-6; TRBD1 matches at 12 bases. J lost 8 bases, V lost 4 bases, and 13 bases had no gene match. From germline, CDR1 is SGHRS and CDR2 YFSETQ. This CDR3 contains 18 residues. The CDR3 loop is CASSTSGTGGSGDSPLHF. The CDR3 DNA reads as TGCGCCAGCAGCACGTCCGGGACAGGGGGCTCAGGGGATTCACCCCTCCACTTT.

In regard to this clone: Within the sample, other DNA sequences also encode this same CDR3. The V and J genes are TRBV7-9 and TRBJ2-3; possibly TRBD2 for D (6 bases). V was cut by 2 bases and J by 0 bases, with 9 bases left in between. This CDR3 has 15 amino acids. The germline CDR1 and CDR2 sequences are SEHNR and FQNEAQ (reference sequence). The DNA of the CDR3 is TGTGCCAGCAGCTTATTGGCGGGAAGCACAGATACGCAGTATTTT. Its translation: CASSLLAGSTDTQYF.

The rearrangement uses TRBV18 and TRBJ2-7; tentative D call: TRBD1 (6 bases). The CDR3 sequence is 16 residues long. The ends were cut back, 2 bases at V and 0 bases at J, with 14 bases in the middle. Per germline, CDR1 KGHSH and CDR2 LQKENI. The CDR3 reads CASSPISGVPSYEQYF. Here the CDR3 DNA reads TGTGCCAGCTCACCAATATCAGGGGTCCCCTCCTACGAGCAGTACTTC.

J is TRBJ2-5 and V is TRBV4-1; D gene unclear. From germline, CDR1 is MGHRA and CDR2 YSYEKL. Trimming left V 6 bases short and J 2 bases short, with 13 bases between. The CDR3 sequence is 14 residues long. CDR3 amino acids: CASSYRALQETQYF. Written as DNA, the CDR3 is TGCGCCAGCAGTTACCGGGCCTTACAAGAGACCCAGTACTTC.

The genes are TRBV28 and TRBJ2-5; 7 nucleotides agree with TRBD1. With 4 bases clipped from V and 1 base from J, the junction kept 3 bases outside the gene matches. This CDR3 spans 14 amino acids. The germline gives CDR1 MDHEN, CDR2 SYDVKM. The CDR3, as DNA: TGTGCCAGCAGTTCGGGACAGATCCAAGAGACCCAGTACTTC. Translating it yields CASSSGQIQETQYF.

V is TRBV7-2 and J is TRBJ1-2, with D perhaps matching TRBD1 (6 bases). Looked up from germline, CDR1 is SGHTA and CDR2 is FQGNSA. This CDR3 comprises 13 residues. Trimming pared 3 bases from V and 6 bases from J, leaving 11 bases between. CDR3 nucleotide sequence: TGTGCCAGCAGCTTGCAGGGGTCGGATGGCTACACCTTC. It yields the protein CASSLQGSDGYTF.

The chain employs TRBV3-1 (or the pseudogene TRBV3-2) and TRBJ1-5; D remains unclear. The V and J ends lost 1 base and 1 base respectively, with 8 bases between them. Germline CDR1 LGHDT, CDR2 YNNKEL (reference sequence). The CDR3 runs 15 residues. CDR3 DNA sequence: TGTGCCAGCAGCCAAGGGTTTGGCAGCAATCAGCCCCAGCATTTT. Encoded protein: CASSQGFGSNQPQHF.

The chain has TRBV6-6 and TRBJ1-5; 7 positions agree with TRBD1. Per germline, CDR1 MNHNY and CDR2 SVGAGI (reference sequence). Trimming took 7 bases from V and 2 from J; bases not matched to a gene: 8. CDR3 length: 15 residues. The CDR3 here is CASIQGGAGNQPQHF. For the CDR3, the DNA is TGTGCCAGCATTCAGGGGGGGGCAGGCAATCAGCCCCAGCATTTT.

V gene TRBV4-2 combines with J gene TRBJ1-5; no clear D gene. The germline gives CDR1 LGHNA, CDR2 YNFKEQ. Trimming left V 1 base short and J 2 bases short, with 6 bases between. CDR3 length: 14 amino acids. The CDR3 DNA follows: TGTGCCAGCAGCCAAGGGATGGGCAATCAGCCCCAGCATTTT. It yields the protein CASSQGMGNQPQHF.

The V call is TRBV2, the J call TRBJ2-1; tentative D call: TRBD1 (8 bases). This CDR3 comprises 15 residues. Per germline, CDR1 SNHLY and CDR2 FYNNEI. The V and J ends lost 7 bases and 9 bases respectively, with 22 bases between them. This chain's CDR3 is CASKVTGGGSTEQFF. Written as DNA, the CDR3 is TGTGCCAGCAAGGTCACAGGGGGGGGCTCTACTGAGCAGTTCTTC.

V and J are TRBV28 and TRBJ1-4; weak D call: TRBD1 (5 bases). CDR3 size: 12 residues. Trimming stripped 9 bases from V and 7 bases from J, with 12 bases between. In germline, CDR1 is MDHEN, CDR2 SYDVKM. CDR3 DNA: TGTGCCAGTGGGGGGAGGCGTGAAAAACTGTTTTTT. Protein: CASGGRREKLFF.

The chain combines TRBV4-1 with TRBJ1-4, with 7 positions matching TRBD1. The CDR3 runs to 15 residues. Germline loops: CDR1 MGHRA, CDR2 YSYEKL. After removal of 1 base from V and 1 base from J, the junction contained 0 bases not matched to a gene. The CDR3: CASSQGQGTNEKLFF. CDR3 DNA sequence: TGCGCCAGCAGCCAAGGACAGGGAACTAATGAAAAACTGTTTTTT.

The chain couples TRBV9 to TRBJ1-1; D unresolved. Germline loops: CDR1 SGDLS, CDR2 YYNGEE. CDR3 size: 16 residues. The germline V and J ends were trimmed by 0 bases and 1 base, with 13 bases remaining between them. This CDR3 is CASSVATRDTNTEAFF. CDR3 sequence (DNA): TGTGCCAGCAGCGTAGCTACCCGGGATACGAACACTGAAGCTTTCTTT.

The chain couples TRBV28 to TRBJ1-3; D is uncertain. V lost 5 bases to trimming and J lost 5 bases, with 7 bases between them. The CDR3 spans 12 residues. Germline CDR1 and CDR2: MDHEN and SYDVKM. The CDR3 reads CASSRTRNTIYF. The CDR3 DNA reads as TGTGCCAGCAGTCGGACCCGAAACACCATATATTTT.